This TCR beta chain appears in the sequencing data of a study of blood T cells in healthy people across ages. Germline V gene sequence: CDR1 MDHEN, CDR2 SYDVKM. Deletions cut 4 bases from V and 6 bases from J, with 10 bases between. This CDR3 contains 12 residues. A J-beta primer mix and a sample-barcoded 5' primer were used in a second PCR of roughly 6 to 12 cycles. TCRdb re-derived calls from the 5' RACE reads in MiXCR, one entry per CDR3 protein. The table shows around 800,000 distinct CDR3 sequences, with approximately 53% occurring only once. The chain combines TRBV28 with TRBJ2-7, with no clear D. The TCR was taken from a man at least 80 years old in good health. The material sequenced was blood. The CDR3 is CASSSPLPEQYF. The CDR3 DNA follows: TGTGCCAGCAGTTCGCCCCTCCCCGAGCAGTACTTC.